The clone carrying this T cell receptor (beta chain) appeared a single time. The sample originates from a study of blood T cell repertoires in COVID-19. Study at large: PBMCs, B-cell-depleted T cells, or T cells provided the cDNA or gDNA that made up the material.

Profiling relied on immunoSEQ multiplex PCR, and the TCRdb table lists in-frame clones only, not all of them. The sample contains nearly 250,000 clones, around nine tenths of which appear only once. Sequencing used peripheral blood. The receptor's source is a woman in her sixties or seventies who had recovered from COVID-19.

The CDR3 region is CASSSQATGRGTGELFF. In nucleotides, the CDR3 is TGTGCCAGTAGTTCCCAGGCCACGGGGAGAGGTACCGGGGAGCTGTTTTTT. V is TRBV19 and J is TRBJ2-2; tentatively, D is TRBD2 (5 bases). V was pared by 5 bases and J by 5 bases, with 21 bases between. Germline values: CDR1 LNHDA, CDR2 SQIVND (reference sequence). The CDR3 has 17 amino acids.